This TCR beta chain was sequenced in a study of chemoradiotherapy in HPV16-positive cancers. Looking at the study overall: Two HPV16-positive patients' cells yielded candidate HPV-specific clones and common motifs. General study findings and limits: Candidate HPV-specific clones and E7-related TCR motifs grew in tumor during treatment.

Repertoires were generated with immunoSEQ multiplex PCR, while TCRdb's copy carries only in-frame clones and drops some. Of 650 to 800 clones in the sample, about 67% were seen once. This clone turned up a few times. Its antigen remains unidentified. CDR1 SNHLY and CDR2 FYNNEI come from the germline V gene. Trimming stripped 2 bases from V and 4 bases from J, with 2 bases between. The CDR3 covers 11 residues. The specimen was tumor tissue, collected from a patient who underwent chemoradiotherapy. This sequence originates from a human donor with HPV-associated anogenital cancer. The rearrangement joins TRBV2 to TRBJ2-5; D call uncertain. The CDR3 nucleotides are TGTGCCAGCAGTGAATTAGAGACCCAGTACTTC. As protein: CASSELETQYF.